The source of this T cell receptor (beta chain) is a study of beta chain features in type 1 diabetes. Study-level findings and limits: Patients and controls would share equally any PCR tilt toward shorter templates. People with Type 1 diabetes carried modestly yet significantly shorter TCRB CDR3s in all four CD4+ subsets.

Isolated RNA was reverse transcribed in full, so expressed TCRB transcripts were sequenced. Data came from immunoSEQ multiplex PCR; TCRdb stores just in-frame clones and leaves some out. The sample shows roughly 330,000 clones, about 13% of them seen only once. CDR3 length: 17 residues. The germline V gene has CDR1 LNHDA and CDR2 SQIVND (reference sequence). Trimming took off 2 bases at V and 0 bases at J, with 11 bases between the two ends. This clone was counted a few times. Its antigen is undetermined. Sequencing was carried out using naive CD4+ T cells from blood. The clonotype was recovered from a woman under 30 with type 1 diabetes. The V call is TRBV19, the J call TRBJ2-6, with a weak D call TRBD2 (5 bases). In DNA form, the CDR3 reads TGTGCCAGTAGTATAATAGGTGGAGGCTCTGGGGCCAACGTCCTGACTTTC. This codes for CASSIIGGGSGANVLTF.